This T cell receptor (beta chain) was sequenced for a study of regulatory T cells in long-lasting Graves disease. On this clonotype: Its target is not known.

Both iRepertoire HTBI primers and Arm-PCR of CDR3 regions were used to build the TCR beta libraries. Authors' methods: Identified segments across samples numbered 55 to 70 TRBV and over 13 TRBJ. TCRdb itself ran the multiplex PCR reads through MiXCR, one entry per CDR3 protein. TCRdb, rather than the study authors, made the V and J calls. The repertoire holds around 230,000 distinct CDR3 sequences, with 15% to 20% as singletons. The V end lost 5 bases, the J end lost 0 bases, and 13 bases lay between the germline ends. The CDR3 runs to 15 residues. The germline CDR1 and CDR2 sequences are MDHEN and SYDVKM. General study points: Segments TRBV28, TRBJ1-2 and TRBJ2-5 showed preferential usage in persistent disease.

Time point specified: newly diagnosed GD, antithyroid drugs for less than 3 months. The TCR library was made from RNA extracted from PBMCs. One endocrinology department in Xi'an, China, was where patients came from. The clonotype comes from a female donor with Graves disease. The sample was peripheral blood mononuclear cells (PBMCs), taken at new diagnosis, from a patient treated with antithyroid drugs. The chain uses TRBV28 and TRBJ1-1, with D maybe TRBD1 (5 bases). CDR3 DNA sequence: TGTGCCAGCAGTGTGGGGGGGTTAATGAACACTGAAGCTTTCTTT. This gives the protein CASSVGGLMNTEAFF.